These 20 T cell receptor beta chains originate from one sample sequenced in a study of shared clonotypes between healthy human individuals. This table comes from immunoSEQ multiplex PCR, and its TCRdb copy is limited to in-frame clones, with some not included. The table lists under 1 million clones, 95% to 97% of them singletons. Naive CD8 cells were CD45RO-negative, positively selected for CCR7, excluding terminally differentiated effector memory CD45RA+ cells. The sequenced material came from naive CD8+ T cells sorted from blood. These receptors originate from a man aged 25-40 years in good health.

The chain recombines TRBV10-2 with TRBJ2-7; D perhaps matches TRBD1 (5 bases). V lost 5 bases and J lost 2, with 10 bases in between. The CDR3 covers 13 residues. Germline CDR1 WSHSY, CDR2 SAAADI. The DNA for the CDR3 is TGCGCCAGCAGTCAGTGGGGCCCCTACGAGCAGTACTTC. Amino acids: CASSQWGPYEQYF.

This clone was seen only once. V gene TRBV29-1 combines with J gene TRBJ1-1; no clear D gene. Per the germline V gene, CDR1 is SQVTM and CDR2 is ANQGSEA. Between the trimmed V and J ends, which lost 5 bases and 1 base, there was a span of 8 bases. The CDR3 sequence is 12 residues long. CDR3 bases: TGCAGCGTTTGGAGGGAGAACACTGAAGCTTTCTTT. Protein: CSVWRENTEAFF.

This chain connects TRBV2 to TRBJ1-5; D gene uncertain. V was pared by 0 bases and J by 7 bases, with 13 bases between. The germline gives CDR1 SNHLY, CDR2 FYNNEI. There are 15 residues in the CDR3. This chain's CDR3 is CASSEAQLGVQPQHF. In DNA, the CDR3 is TGTGCCAGCAGTGAAGCGCAGCTTGGCGTGCAGCCCCAGCATTTT.

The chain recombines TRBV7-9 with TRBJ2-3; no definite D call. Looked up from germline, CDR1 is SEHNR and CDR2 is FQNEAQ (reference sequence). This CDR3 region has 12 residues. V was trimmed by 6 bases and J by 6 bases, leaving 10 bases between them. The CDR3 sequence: CASRKGPDTQYF. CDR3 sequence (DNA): TGTGCCAGCAGGAAAGGACCCGATACGCAGTATTTT. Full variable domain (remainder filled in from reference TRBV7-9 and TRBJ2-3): DTGVSQNPRHKITKRGQNVTFRCDPISEHNRLYWYRQTLGQGPEFLTYFQNEAQLEKSRLLSDRFSAERPKGSFSTLEIQRTEQGDSAMYLCASRKGPDTQYFGPGTRLTVL.

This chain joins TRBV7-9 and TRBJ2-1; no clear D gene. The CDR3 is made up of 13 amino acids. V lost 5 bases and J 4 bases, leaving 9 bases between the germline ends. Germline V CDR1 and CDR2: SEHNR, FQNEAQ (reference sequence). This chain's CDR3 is CASSPRTYNEQFF. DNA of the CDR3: TGTGCCAGCAGCCCGCGAACGTACAATGAGCAGTTCTTC.

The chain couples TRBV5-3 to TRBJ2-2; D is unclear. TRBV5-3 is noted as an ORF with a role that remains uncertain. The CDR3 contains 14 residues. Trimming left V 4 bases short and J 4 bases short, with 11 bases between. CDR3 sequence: CARSPRGGTGELFF. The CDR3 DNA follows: TGTGCCAGAAGCCCCCGAGGTGGCACCGGGGAGCTGTTTTTT.

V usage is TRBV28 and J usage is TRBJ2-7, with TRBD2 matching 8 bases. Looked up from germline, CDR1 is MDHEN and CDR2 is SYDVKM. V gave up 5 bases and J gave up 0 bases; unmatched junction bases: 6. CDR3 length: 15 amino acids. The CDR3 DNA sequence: TGTGCCAGCAGTCCACCGGGACTAGACTCCTACGAGCAGTACTTC. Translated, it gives CASSPPGLDSYEQYF.

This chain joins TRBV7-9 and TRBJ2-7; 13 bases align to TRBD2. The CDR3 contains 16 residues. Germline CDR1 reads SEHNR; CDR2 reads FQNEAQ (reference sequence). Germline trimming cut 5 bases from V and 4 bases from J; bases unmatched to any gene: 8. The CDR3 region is CASSNRTSGRWYEQYF. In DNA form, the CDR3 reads TGTGCCAGCAGCAACCGGACTAGCGGGAGATGGTACGAGCAGTACTTC.

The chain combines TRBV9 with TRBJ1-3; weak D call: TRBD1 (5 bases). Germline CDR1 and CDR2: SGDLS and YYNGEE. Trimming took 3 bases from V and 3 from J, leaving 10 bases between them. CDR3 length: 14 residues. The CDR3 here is CASSDPGLGNTIYF. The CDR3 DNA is TGTGCCAGCAGCGATCCGGGACTTGGAAACACCATATATTTT.

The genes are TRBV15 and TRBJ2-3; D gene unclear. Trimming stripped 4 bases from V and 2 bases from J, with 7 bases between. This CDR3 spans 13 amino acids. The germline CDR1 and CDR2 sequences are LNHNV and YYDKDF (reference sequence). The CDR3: CATSTITTDTQYF. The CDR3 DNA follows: TGTGCCACCAGCACAATAACCACAGATACGCAGTATTTT.

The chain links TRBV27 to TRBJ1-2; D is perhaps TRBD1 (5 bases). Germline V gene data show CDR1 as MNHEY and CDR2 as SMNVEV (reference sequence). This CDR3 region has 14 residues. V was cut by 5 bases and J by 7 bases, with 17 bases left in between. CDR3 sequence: CASSRLEGSGGYTF. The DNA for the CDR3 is TGTGCCAGCAGTCGCCTAGAGGGGTCTGGTGGCTACACCTTC.

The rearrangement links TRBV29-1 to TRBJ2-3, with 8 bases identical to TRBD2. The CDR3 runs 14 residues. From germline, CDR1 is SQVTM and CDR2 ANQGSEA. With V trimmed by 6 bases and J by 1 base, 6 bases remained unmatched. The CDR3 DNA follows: TGCAGCGTGGAGCCACTAGCGGGCACAGATACGCAGTATTTT. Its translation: CSVEPLAGTDTQYF.

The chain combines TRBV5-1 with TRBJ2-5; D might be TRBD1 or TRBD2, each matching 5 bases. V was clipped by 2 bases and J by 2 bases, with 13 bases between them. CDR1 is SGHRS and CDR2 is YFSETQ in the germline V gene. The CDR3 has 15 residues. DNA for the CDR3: TGCGCCAGCAGCTTCCTCGACAGACTACAAGAGACCCAGTACTTC. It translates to CASSFLDRLQETQYF.

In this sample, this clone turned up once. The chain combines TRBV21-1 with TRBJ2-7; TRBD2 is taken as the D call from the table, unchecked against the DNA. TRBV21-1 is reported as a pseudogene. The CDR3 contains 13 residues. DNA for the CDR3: TGTGCCAGCAGCTCAAAGCGCTCCTACGAGCAGTACTTC. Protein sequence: CASSSKRSYEQYF.

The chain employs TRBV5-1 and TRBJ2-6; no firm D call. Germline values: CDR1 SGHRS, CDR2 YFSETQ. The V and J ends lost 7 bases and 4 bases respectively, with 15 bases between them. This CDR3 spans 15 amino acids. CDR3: CASFHGAPGANVLTF. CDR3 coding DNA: TGCGCCAGCTTCCACGGCGCACCGGGGGCCAACGTCCTGACTTTC.

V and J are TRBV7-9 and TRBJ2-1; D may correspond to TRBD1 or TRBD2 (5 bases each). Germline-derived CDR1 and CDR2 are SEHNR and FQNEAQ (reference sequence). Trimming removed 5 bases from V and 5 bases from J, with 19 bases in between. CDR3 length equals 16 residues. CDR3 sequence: CASSPSPGAADNEQFF. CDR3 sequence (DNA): TGTGCCAGCAGCCCCAGTCCCGGGGCAGCGGACAATGAGCAGTTCTTC.

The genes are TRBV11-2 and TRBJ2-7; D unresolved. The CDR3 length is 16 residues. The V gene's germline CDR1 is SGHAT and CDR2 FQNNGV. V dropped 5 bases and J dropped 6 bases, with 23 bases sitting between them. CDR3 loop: CASSPPRVEPSLEQYF. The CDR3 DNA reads TGTGCCAGCAGCCCGCCCCGGGTGGAACCCTCCCTCGAGCAGTACTTC.

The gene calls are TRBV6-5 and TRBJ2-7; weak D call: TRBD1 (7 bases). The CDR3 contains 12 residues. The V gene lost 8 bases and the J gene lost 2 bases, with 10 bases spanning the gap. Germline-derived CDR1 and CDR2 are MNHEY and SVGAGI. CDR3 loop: CASGGGPYEQYF. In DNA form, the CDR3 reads TGTGCCAGCGGAGGGGGCCCCTACGAGCAGTACTTC.

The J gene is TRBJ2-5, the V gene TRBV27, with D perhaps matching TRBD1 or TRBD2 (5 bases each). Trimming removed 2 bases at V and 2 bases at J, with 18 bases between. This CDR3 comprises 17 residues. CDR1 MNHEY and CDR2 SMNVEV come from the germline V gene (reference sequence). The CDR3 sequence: CASSLALSDSGQETQYF. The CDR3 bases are TGTGCCAGCAGTTTAGCCCTCTCTGACAGCGGACAAGAGACCCAGTACTTC.

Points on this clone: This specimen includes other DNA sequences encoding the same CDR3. CDR3 residues: CASSGEKLFF. Written as DNA, the CDR3 is TGTGCCAGCAGCGGTGAAAAACTGTTTTTT. The chain joins TRBV2 to TRBJ1-4, with D unresolved. V gave up 6 bases and J gave up 7 bases, with 3 bases separating them. The CDR3 sequence is 10 residues long. The germline V gene encodes CDR1 SNHLY and CDR2 FYNNEI.